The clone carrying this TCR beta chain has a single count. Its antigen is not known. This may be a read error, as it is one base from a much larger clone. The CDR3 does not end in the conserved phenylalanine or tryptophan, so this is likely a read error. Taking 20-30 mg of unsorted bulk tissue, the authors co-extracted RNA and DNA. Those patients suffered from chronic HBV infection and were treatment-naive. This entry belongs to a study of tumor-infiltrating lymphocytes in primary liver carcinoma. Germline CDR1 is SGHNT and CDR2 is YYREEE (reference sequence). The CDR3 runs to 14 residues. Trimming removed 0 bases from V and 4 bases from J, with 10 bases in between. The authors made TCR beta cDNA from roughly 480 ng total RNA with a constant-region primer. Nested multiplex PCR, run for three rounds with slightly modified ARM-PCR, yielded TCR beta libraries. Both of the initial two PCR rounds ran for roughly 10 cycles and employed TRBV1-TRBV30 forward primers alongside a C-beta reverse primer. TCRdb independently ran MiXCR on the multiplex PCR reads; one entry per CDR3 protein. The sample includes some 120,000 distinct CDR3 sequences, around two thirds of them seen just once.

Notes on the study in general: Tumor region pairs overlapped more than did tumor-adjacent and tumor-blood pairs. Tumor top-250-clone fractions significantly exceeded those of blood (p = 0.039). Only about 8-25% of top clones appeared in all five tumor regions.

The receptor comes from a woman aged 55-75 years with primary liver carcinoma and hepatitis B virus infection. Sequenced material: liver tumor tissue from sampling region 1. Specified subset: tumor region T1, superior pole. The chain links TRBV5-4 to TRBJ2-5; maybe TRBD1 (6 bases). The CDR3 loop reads CASSLGDRRETQYL. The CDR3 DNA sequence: TGTGCCAGCAGCTTGGGAGACAGGAGAGAGACCCAGTACTTA.